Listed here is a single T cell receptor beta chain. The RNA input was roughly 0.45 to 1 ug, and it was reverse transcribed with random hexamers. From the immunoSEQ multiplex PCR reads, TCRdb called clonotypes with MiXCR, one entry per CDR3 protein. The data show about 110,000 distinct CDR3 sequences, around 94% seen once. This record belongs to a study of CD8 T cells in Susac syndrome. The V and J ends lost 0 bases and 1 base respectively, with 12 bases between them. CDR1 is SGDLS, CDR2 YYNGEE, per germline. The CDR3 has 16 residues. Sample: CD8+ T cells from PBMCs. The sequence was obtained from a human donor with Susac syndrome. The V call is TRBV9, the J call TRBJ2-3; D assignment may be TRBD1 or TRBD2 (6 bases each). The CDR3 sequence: CASSVAGRGRTDTQYF. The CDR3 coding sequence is TGTGCCAGCAGCGTAGCTGGCCGGGGGCGCACAGATACGCAGTATTTT.